The next 5 T cell receptor beta chains were all read from a single sample in a study of beta chain features in type 1 diabetes. Whole-study findings and limits: Shorter TCRB CDR3s, moderately but significantly so, were found in Type 1 diabetes patients in all four CD4+ subsets.

Every isolated RNA sample was fully reverse transcribed, so sequencing captured expressed TCRB transcripts. The method was immunoSEQ multiplex PCR; TCRdb's version includes in-frame clones alone and lacks a portion of them. This table holds a few hundred thousand clones, roughly 9.8% found once. No cognate antigen is known for these TCRs. Source material: central memory CD4+ T cells from blood. The receptors stem from a young man with type 1 diabetes.

This sequence joins TRBV28 and TRBJ2-7, with TRBD1 matching over 8 bases. The CDR3 length is 16 residues. Germline trimming cut 4 bases from V and 3 bases from J; bases unmatched to any gene: 11. CDR1 and CDR2 from the germline V gene are MDHEN and SYDVKM. CDR3 region: CASSSQGQATDYEQYF. The CDR3 nucleotides are TGTGCCAGCAGTTCGCAGGGACAGGCTACTGACTACGAGCAGTACTTC.

The chain joins TRBV19 to TRBJ2-3, with D possibly matching TRBD2 (5 bases). Trimming cost V 9 bases and J 0 bases, with 13 bases left between them. Germline V CDR1 and CDR2: LNHDA, SQIVND (reference sequence). This CDR3 is 14 amino acids long. The CDR3 sequence is CASRISGSTDTQYF. The CDR3 DNA follows: TGTGCCAGCCGCATTTCGGGGAGCACAGATACGCAGTATTTT.

V usage is TRBV4-1 and J usage is TRBJ2-5; 9 positions agree with TRBD2. Germline V gives CDR1 MGHRA, CDR2 YSYEKL. There are 14 residues in the CDR3. The junction had 3 bases not matched to a gene; V was cut back by 1 base and J by 6 bases. The CDR3 sequence: CASSQGGLAKTQYF. The DNA for the CDR3 is TGCGCCAGCAGCCAAGGGGGACTAGCAAAGACCCAGTACTTC.

The CDR3 nucleotides read TGTGCCATCAGTCCCGGACAAGCGAACACTGAAGCTTTCTTT. This gives the protein CAISPGQANTEAFF. The rearrangement uses TRBV10-3 and TRBJ1-1; tentatively, D is TRBD1 (5 bases). Trimming cost V 5 bases and J 1 base, with 11 bases left between them. The length of the CDR3 is 14 residues. The germline CDR1 and CDR2 sequences are ENHRY and SYGVKD.

This clone was observed many times. J is TRBJ2-3 and V is TRBV7-2; no definite D call. Germline lookup yields CDR1 SGHTA and CDR2 FQGNSA. The CDR3 sequence is 16 residues long. Trimming removed 2 bases from V and 11 bases from J, with 23 bases in between. Here the CDR3 reads CASSLYASVSSSLQYF. CDR3 DNA: TGTGCCAGCAGCTTATACGCTTCGGTCAGCAGTTCCTTGCAGTATTTT.